One sample yielded the 21 T cell receptor beta chains listed below, sequenced in a study of regulatory T cells in long-lasting Graves disease. Construction of TCR beta libraries relied on iRepertoire HTBI primers and on Arm-PCR targeting CDR3 regions. Each CDR3 protein is one row after TCRdb ran MiXCR on the multiplex PCR reads. The sample records 300,000 to 500,000 distinct CDR3 sequences, more than 20% being singletons. Time point noted: persistent/refractory GD, antithyroid drugs over 5 years with positive TRAb. The authors made the TCR library using RNA they extracted from PBMCs. Source: peripheral blood mononuclear cells (PBMCs), taken when the disease was refractory, from a patient treated with antithyroid drugs. The receptors come from a female donor with Graves disease.

This clonotype came up a few times. The chain employs TRBV7-9 and TRBJ1-1; 9 bases match TRBD1. Losses at the gene ends were 3 bases for V and 4 bases for J; bases not matched to a gene: 3. The CDR3 runs to 14 residues. Looked up from germline, CDR1 is SEHNR and CDR2 is FQNEAQ (reference sequence). CDR3 sequence: CASSFGDRATEAFF. The CDR3 DNA reads as TGTGCCAGCAGCTTCGGGGACAGGGCCACTGAAGCTTTCTTT.

This clonotype appeared many times. This chain uses TRBV7-9 with TRBJ2-7, with 7 bases aligning to TRBD1. This CDR3 comprises 14 residues. Unmatched junction bases numbered 8, after V lost 6 bases and J lost 3 bases. Germline-derived CDR1 and CDR2 are SEHNR and FQNEAQ (reference sequence). CDR3 sequence (DNA): TGTGCCAGCAGGCAGACAGGGTCTAACTACGAGCAGTACTTC. Amino acids: CASRQTGSNYEQYF.

The J gene is TRBJ1-2, the V gene TRBV9; no reliable D call. This CDR3 region has 14 residues. The V end lost 0 bases, the J end lost 7 bases, and 13 bases lay between the germline ends. Germline loops: CDR1 SGDLS, CDR2 YYNGEE. Written as DNA, the CDR3 is TGTGCCAGCAGCGTAGACGGAGACCCTCGTGGCTACACCTTC. Protein product: CASSVDGDPRGYTF.

The chain employs TRBV10-3 and TRBJ2-2; D is perhaps TRBD2 (6 bases). The CDR3 sequence is 11 residues long. The germline gives CDR1 ENHRY, CDR2 SYGVKD. The V gene lost 10 bases and the J gene lost 4 bases, with 7 bases spanning the gap. CDR3 in DNA: TGTGCCACCGGGGGCACCGGGGAGCTGTTTTTT. It codes for CATGGTGELFF.

This clonotype came up a few times. V gene TRBV9 combines with J gene TRBJ2-5, with TRBD1 matching 8 bases. The J segment lost 5 bases and the V segment lost 4 bases, leaving 10 bases of the junction unmatched. Germline V gives CDR1 SGDLS, CDR2 YYNGEE. There are 15 residues in the CDR3. The DNA for the CDR3 is TGTGCCAGCAGCTCCGCAGGGGGCTTAGGGGAGACCCAGTACTTC. Amino acid sequence: CASSSAGGLGETQYF.

The rearrangement joins TRBV7-6 to TRBJ2-5; a possible D gene is TRBD1 (6 bases). The CDR3 consists of 14 residues. Germline values: CDR1 SGHVS, CDR2 FNYEAQ. The V end lost 5 bases, the J end lost 4 bases, and 14 bases lay between the germline ends. The CDR3 region is CASSPGVGGETQYF. CDR3 sequence (DNA): TGTGCCAGCAGCCCAGGGGTCGGCGGAGAGACCCAGTACTTC. The whole variable domain, remainder taken from reference TRBV7-6 and TRBJ2-5, is GAGVSQSPRYKVTKRGQDVALRCDPISGHVSLYWYRQALGQGPEFLTYFNYEAQQDKSGLPNDRFSAERPEGSISTLTIQRTEQRDSAMYRCASSPGVGGETQYFGPGTRLLVL.

This clonotype was observed many times. This sequence joins TRBV27 and TRBJ1-5; 9 positions agree with TRBD1. The CDR3 is made up of 12 amino acids. Germline CDR1 is MNHEY and CDR2 is SMNVEV (reference sequence). Trimming took 7 bases from V and 7 from J; bases not matched to a gene: 2. Here the CDR3 reads CASKTGGQPQHF. The CDR3 DNA sequence: TGTGCCAGCAAGACAGGGGGGCAGCCCCAGCATTTT.

This clonotype was observed many times. V is TRBV6-9 and J is TRBJ2-4; 7 bases are a match to TRBD1. The CDR3 totals 13 residues. V trimming: 4 bases; J trimming: 10 bases; junction bases outside the gene matches: 7. Germline V gene sequence: CDR1 MNHGY, CDR2 SVAAGI. Here the CDR3 DNA reads TGTGCCAGCAGTTCCTCAGGGGGTGGGATTCAGTACTTC. This codes for CASSSSGGGIQYF.

The sample holds many counts of this clonotype. V and J are TRBV7-2 and TRBJ1-4; D perhaps matches TRBD1 (6 bases). V lost 5 bases and J 8 bases, leaving 18 bases between the germline ends. Germline loops: CDR1 SGHTA, CDR2 FQGNSA. The CDR3 consists of 15 residues. The CDR3 nucleotides read TGTGCCAGCAGCCCCCGGATGGGGGCAAAAGAAAAACTGTTTTTT. Its translation is CASSPRMGAKEKLFF.

Points on this clonotype: A clone one base away is much larger, so this may be a read error. V is TRBV2 and J is TRBJ2-2; D unclear. The germline CDR1 and CDR2 sequences are SNHLY and FYNNEI. The CDR3 has 15 amino acids. Trimming shortened V by 1 base and J by 0 bases, and 6 bases separated the two germline ends. CDR3 nucleotide sequence: TGTGCCAGCAGTGAAGGTCTAGCGAACACCGGGGAGCTGTTTTTT. Its protein is CASSEGLANTGELFF.

This clonotype was detected a few times. The CDR3 sequence: CASSPRTGTGGTTGELFF. The CDR3 nucleotides are TGTGCCAGCAGCCCGAGGACAGGGACGGGAGGAACCACCGGGGAGCTGTTTTTT. V and J are TRBV7-9 and TRBJ2-2; D may be TRBD1 (8 bases). From germline, CDR1 is SEHNR and CDR2 FQNEAQ (reference sequence). CDR3 size: 18 residues. Trimming cost V 5 bases and J 4 bases, with 23 bases left between them.

The sample holds many counts of this clonotype. This chain links TRBV2 with TRBJ2-5, with a possible D match to TRBD1 (6 bases). V was cut by 5 bases and J by 4 bases, with 17 bases left in between. CDR1 and CDR2 (germline): SNHLY, FYNNEI. The length of the CDR3 is 15 residues. Written as DNA, the CDR3 is TGTGCCAGCAGTATGACGGCAGGGGTGAGAGAGACCCAGTACTTC. It codes for CASSMTAGVRETQYF.

This clonotype was detected only a few times. V gene TRBV7-3 combines with J gene TRBJ2-3, with D perhaps matching TRBD1 (5 bases). Germline assignment: CDR1 SGHTA and CDR2 FQGTGA. The CDR3 contains 16 residues. Trimming cost V 5 bases and J 3 bases, with 18 bases left between them. The CDR3 protein is CASSQAGQGRTDTQYF. CDR3 DNA sequence: TGTGCCAGCAGCCAGGCCGGGCAGGGAAGGACAGATACGCAGTATTTT. The whole variable domain, remainder taken from reference TRBV7-3 and TRBJ2-3, is GAGVSQTPSNKVTEKGKYVELRCDPISGHTALYWYRQSLGQGPEFLIYFQGTGAADDSGLPNDRFFAVRPEGSVSTLKIQRTERGDSAVYLCASSQAGQGRTDTQYFGPGTRLTVL.

This clonotype was observed at least ten times. The rearrangement links TRBV7-8 to TRBJ2-5; the D is unclear. Trimming cost V 5 bases and J 2 bases, with 9 bases left between them. The CDR3 contains 13 residues. Germline-derived CDR1 and CDR2 are SGHVS and FQNEAQ. The CDR3 loop reads CASSPSIQETQYF. CDR3 in DNA: TGTGCCAGCAGCCCCTCAATACAAGAGACCCAGTACTTC.

The chain links TRBV12-3 or TRBV12-4 to TRBJ1-3; D remains unclear. V lost 7 bases and J lost 4, with 14 bases in between. The CDR3 contains 14 residues. The CDR3 coding sequence is TGTGCCAGCACTTTTGGGCCCCTCGGAAACACCATATATTTT. Protein sequence: CASTFGPLGNTIYF.

This chain links TRBV7-9 with TRBJ2-5; D unclear. In germline, CDR1 is SEHNR, CDR2 FQNEAQ (reference sequence). V was cut by 1 base and J by 1 base, with 10 bases left in between. The CDR3 is made up of 15 amino acids. This CDR3 reads CASSLVRSSQETQYF. As DNA, the CDR3 is TGTGCCAGCAGCTTAGTCCGGTCGTCCCAAGAGACCCAGTACTTC.

The CDR3 nucleotides read TGTGCCAGCAGCTCCACAGCGGGAGGGTACGAGCAGTACTTC. It is translated as CASSSTAGGYEQYF. This chain joins TRBV7-9 and TRBJ2-7; 10 nucleotides match TRBD2. The CDR3 length is 14 residues. With V trimmed by 4 bases and J by 4 bases, 4 bases remained unmatched. Germline V CDR1 and CDR2: SEHNR, FQNEAQ (reference sequence).

This clonotype was seen a handful of times. The chain has TRBV6-2 or TRBV6-3 and TRBJ2-5, with a tentative D call TRBD1 (5 bases). The length of the CDR3 is 13 residues. V lost 6 bases and J 4 bases, leaving 12 bases between the germline ends. Germline lookup yields CDR1 MNHEY and CDR2 SVGEGT. The CDR3 DNA is TGTGCCAGCAGACCCAGGGCAGGAGAGACCCAGTACTTC. As protein: CASRPRAGETQYF.

The J gene is TRBJ1-4, the V gene TRBV19, with no clear D. CDR3 length: 15 residues. The germline V gene encodes CDR1 LNHDA and CDR2 SQIVND (reference sequence). Trimming removed 3 bases from V and 0 bases from J, with 8 bases in between. The chain's CDR3 is CASSIRGATNEKLFF. CDR3 bases: TGTGCCAGTAGTATTCGGGGTGCAACTAATGAAAAACTGTTTTTT.

V is TRBV5-6 and J is TRBJ1-3; TRBD1 might be the D (6 bases). From germline, CDR1 is SGHDT and CDR2 YYEEEE. V shed 4 bases and J shed 4 bases, with 12 bases lying between them. The CDR3 extends over 14 amino acids. CDR3 nucleotides: TGTGCCAGCAGCACTGGGACAAGAGGAAACACCATATATTTT. This gives the protein CASSTGTRGNTIYF.

This clonotype was picked up many times. The chain recombines TRBV11-1 with TRBJ2-2, with D hard to call. Germline CDR1 is SGHAT and CDR2 is FQDESV (reference sequence). The CDR3 totals 15 residues. Deletions cut 1 base from V and 5 bases from J, with 11 bases between. CDR3 nucleotide sequence: TGTGCCAGCAGCTTAGATTGGGGAATGACCGGGGAGCTGTTTTTT. This gives the protein CASSLDWGMTGELFF. Combining the CDR3 with reference TRBV11-1 and TRBJ2-2 gives the whole variable domain EAEVAQSPRYKITEKSQAVAFWCDPISGHATLYWYRQILGQGPELLVQFQDESVVDDSQLPKDRFSAERLKGVDSTLKIQPAELGDSAMYLCASSLDWGMTGELFFGEGSRLTVL.